This is a list of T cell receptor beta chains from one sample in a study of PD-1 blockade in classical Hodgkin lymphoma. TCRdb's table, derived via immunoSEQ multiplex PCR, lists solely in-frame clones and lacks some. The data show tens of thousands of clones, approximately 90% seen once. The material sequenced was CD4+ T cells from blood, taken before the fourth cycle of nivolumab. These receptors came from a human donor with classical Hodgkin lymphoma. Both conserved end residues are part of each CDR3. Each record gives: clone size, CDR3 length, D gene, V gene, J gene, CDR3 DNA, CDR3 protein. A D gene is named only where the DNA matches it firmly. Some rows have no size entry. The others give once, few or many, or a class for an expanded clone.

once	18	NA	TRBV7-9	TRBJ2-7	TGTGCCAGCAGCTTAGTGAGGGGGGTGGAGGCGTTCGGCTACGAGCAGTACTTC	CASSLVRGVEAFGYEQYF
NA	14	TRBD1	TRBV5-1	TRBJ2-7	TGCGCCAGCAGCTTGGACAGGGGAACTTACGAGCAGTACTTC	CASSLDRGTYEQYF
NA	15	NA	TRBV28	TRBJ2-7	TGTGCCACAACCGGGGGTTGGGATGGGGCCTACGAGCAGTACTTC	CATTGGWDGAYEQYF
NA	15	TRBD1	TRBV29-1	TRBJ1-2	TGCAGCGTTGAAGATCTCGGGGCAGGGGGCGCCGGCTACACCTTC	CSVEDLGAGGAGYTF
NA	16	TRBD2	TRBV18	TRBJ2-2	TGTGCCAGCTCACCGTTAGCGGGCGGTAACACCGGGGAGCTGTTTTTT	CASSPLAGGNTGELFF
NA	15	TRBD2	TRBV6-5	TRBJ2-6	TGTGCCAGCACGGGAGGTAGCTCTGGGGCCAACGTCCTGACTTTC	CASTGGSSGANVLTF
NA	12	TRBD2	TRBV11-1	TRBJ2-1	TGTGCCAGCAGCTCCGGACTAGTCGGGCAGTTCTTC	CASSSGLVGQFF
NA	14	TRBD1	TRBV7-9	TRBJ2-7	TGTGCCAGCAGCTCCGGGACAGTACCCTACGAGCAGTACTTC	CASSSGTVPYEQYF
NA	13	TRBD1	TRBV19	TRBJ1-1	TGTGCCAGTACAGGGGGCTCGAACACTGAAGCTTTCTTT	CASTGGSNTEAFF
NA	14	TRBD2	TRBV10-3	TRBJ2-5	TGTGCCATCAGTGAGTGGGGGGGGCAAGAGACCCAGTACTTC	CAISEWGGQETQYF
NA	14	TRBD1	TRBV29-1	TRBJ1-1	TGCAGCACTGAGGACGGGACAGGGAACACTGAAGCTTTCTTT	CSTEDGTGNTEAFF
NA	17	TRBD2	TRBV27	TRBJ2-7	TGTGCCAGCAGTTCCCCTCTCCTAGCGGGATATTTGGCCGAGCAGTACTTC	CASSSPLLAGYLAEQYF
NA	15	NA	TRBV9	TRBJ1-4	TGTGCCAGCAGCGTAGGACAGCAATCGGGGGAAAAACTGTTTTTT	CASSVGQQSGEKLFF
NA	19	NA	TRBV18	TRBJ2-6	TGTGCCAGCTCACCACGGACGTCCGCAGGGGTCTCTGGGGCCAACGTCCTGACTTTC	CASSPRTSAGVSGANVLTF
NA	16	TRBD1	TRBV27	TRBJ1-5	TGTGCCAGCAGTTTTGCAGGAGGGGGCTACAATCAGCCCCAGCATTTT	CASSFAGGGYNQPQHF
NA	14	NA	TRBV5-1	TRBJ1-1	TGCGCCAGCAGCTGGGGACCGCAGAACACTGAAGCTTTCTTT	CASSWGPQNTEAFF
NA	14	NA	TRBV27	TRBJ1-5	TGTGCCAGCAGAGATGGCACAGGGAGAAGGCCCCAGCATTTT	CASRDGTGRRPQHF
NA	14	TRBD1	TRBV10-3	TRBJ2-7	TGTGCCATCAGACCGGGACAGGCCTCCTACGAGCAGTACTTC	CAIRPGQASYEQYF
NA	14	NA	TRBV27	TRBJ2-7	TGTGCCAGCAGTTTATCTTGGGGGCGCGACGAGCAGTACTTC	CASSLSWGRDEQYF
NA	13	NA	TRBV6-1	TRBJ2-7	TGTGCCAGCAGACTAGCTCTTTACGGGGAGCAGTACTTC	CASRLALYGEQYF
once	17	NA	TRBV9	TRBJ1-3	TGTGCCAGCAGCGTAGCTCCTCGGAGGGCCTCTGGAAACACCATATATTTT	CASSVAPRRASGNTIYF
NA	16	TRBD2	TRBV11-3	TRBJ2-1	TGTGCCAGCAGCTTTACGGGGCTAGCGGGAGAAGTTGAGCAGTTCTTC	CASSFTGLAGEVEQFF
NA	15	TRBD1	TRBV9	TRBJ1-2	TGTGCCAGCAGCGATTCGACAGGGCTCCCCTATGGCTACACCTTC	CASSDSTGLPYGYTF
NA	20	NA	TRBV18	TRBJ1-1	TGTGCCAGCTCACCACTCTCAACTACAGGAAGCAGTGGGATGAACACTGAAGCTTTCTTT	CASSPLSTTGSSGMNTEAFF
NA	16	NA	TRBV5-6	TRBJ2-1	TGTGCCAGCAGCTTGGCTGCCAGGTCCTACTACAATGAGCAGTTCTTC	CASSLAARSYYNEQFF
NA	14	NA	TRBV19	TRBJ2-5	TGTGCCAGTTCTCCAGGGGGGGGCAGAGGGACCCAGTACTTC	CASSPGGGRGTQYF
NA	15	NA	TRBV28	TRBJ1-1	TGTGCCAGCAGCCCACCGACAGGCGAGAACACTGAAGCTTTCTTT	CASSPPTGENTEAFF
NA	14	NA	TRBV5-1	TRBJ2-6	TGCGCCAGCAGCTGGGGCTCTGGGGCCAACGTCCTGACTTTC	CASSWGSGANVLTF
NA	13	NA	TRBV18	TRBJ1-2	TGTGCCAGCTCACCAGGGACGCCGTATGGCTACACCTTC	CASSPGTPYGYTF
NA	15	TRBD1	TRBV5-4	TRBJ1-4	TGTGCCAGCAGCTTTGGGACAGGGAGAAATGAAAAACTGTTTTTT	CASSFGTGRNEKLFF
NA	14	TRBD1	TRBV27	TRBJ1-1	TGTGCCAGCAGCCCGGACAGGGAGGTCACTGAAGCTTTCTTT	CASSPDREVTEAFF
NA	14	TRBD1	TRBV2	TRBJ1-1	TGTGCCAGACGACAGGGGGTGGGTAACACTGAAGCTTTCTTT	CARRQGVGNTEAFF
NA	17	TRBD1	TRBV7-2	TRBJ2-1	TGTGCCAGCAGCTTAGGGGGGTTAGGGACAGCTTACAATGAGCAGTTCTTC	CASSLGGLGTAYNEQFF
NA	14	TRBD1	TRBV10-3	TRBJ1-1	TGTGCCATCAGTGGGGACAGGATGAGTACTGAAGCTTTCTTT	CAISGDRMSTEAFF
NA	15	NA	TRBV2	TRBJ2-2	TGTGCCAGCAGCCAGACCGGGTTGAGCACCGGGGAGCTGTTTTTT	CASSQTGLSTGELFF
NA	17	TRBD2	TRBV19	TRBJ2-1	TGTGCCAGTAGTACTTTCCCTAGCGGGAGTTTCTACAATGAGCAGTTCTTC	CASSTFPSGSFYNEQFF
NA	18	TRBD2	TRBV28	TRBJ2-1	TGTGCCAGCAGGCCAAACACCGGGCTAGCGGGAGGAGTCAATGAGCAGTTCTTC	CASRPNTGLAGGVNEQFF
NA	16	TRBD1	TRBV6-1	TRBJ2-7	TGTGCCAGCAGTGAAGCGGCGACAGGGGTACTCTACGAGCAGTACTTC	CASSEAATGVLYEQYF
NA	13	NA	TRBV5-5	TRBJ2-2	TGTGCCAGCACCAACGCCCGCTCCGGGGAGCTGTTTTTT	CASTNARSGELFF
few	12	NA	TRBV6-5	TRBJ1-2	TGTGCCAGCAGTCGGGACAACTATGGCTACACCTTC	CASSRDNYGYTF
NA	18	TRBD1	TRBV5-4	TRBJ2-7	TGTGCCAGCAGCTTGTGGGAGAGGAGGCGGGACAGGGGGTACGAGCAGTACTTC	CASSLWERRRDRGYEQYF
NA	14	NA	TRBV7-8	TRBJ2-1	TGTGCCAGCATAGAGGGGGGGGCGCACAATGAGCAGTTCTTC	CASIEGGAHNEQFF
NA	13	NA	TRBV27	TRBJ2-2	TGTGCCAGCAGTTTTTTGAACACCGGGGAGCTGTTTTTT	CASSFLNTGELFF
NA	18	NA	TRBV19	TRBJ2-1	TGTGCCACCTGGGTAGGGGGACCGGGACTGGGGGGGCACAATGAGCAGTTCTTC	CATWVGGPGLGGHNEQFF
NA	13	NA	TRBV6-1	TRBJ1-1	TGTGCCAGCAGTGAATTCGCGTACACTGAAGCTTTCTTT	CASSEFAYTEAFF
NA	12	TRBD1	TRBV30	TRBJ1-6	TGTGCCTCACAGGGGGGCTTTCCACCCCTCCACTTT	CASQGGFPPLHF
NA	12	NA	TRBV6-5	TRBJ2-7	TGTGCCAGCAGTTACGGGTTGGGCGAGCAGTACTTC	CASSYGLGEQYF
NA	15	NA	TRBV2	TRBJ1-1	TGTGCCAGCAGTGTACCAGGGTTCATGAACACTGAAGCTTTCTTT	CASSVPGFMNTEAFF
NA	16	NA	TRBV27	TRBJ2-7	TGTGCCAGCAGTGACTCCGGTGCGTCTCGGGTCTACGAGCAGTACTTC	CASSDSGASRVYEQYF
NA	15	TRBD1	TRBV28	TRBJ1-4	TGTGCCAGCAGTGTCCCAGGGGGGCGCAATGAAAAACTGTTTTTT	CASSVPGGRNEKLFF
NA	17	TRBD2	TRBV4-1	TRBJ2-1	TGCGCCAGCAGCTCCCGATTAGCGGGACCCGTCTACAATGAGCAGTTCTTC	CASSSRLAGPVYNEQFF
NA	15	TRBD1	TRBV11-1	TRBJ2-7	TGTGCCAGCAGCTTAGACGGACAGGGATCCTACGAGCAGTACTTC	CASSLDGQGSYEQYF
NA	14	NA	TRBV10-3	TRBJ1-2	TGTGCCATCAGTGACCCAGGCCGTAGGGATGGCTACACCTTC	CAISDPGRRDGYTF
once	14	NA	TRBV9	TRBJ1-3	TGTGCCAGCAGCTCCGGGCCCTCTGGAAACACCATATATTTT	CASSSGPSGNTIYF